This T cell receptor (beta chain) came from a study of blood T cell repertoires in COVID-19. Sequencing was performed with immunoSEQ multiplex PCR; in TCRdb, only in-frame clones are kept and a portion is missing. The sample includes fewer than 250,000 clones, about 83% of them seen just once. This CDR3 is built from 13 residues. CDR1 and CDR2 (germline): MNHEY, SVGEGT. Deletions cut 6 bases from V and 7 bases from J, with 10 bases between. Sequenced material: peripheral blood. This chain connects TRBV6-2 or TRBV6-3 to TRBJ1-6; D gene ambiguous. This TCR was sampled from a middle-aged man with acute or convalescent COVID-19. The CDR3 bases are TGTGCCAGCAGCCCGTACAGAAATTCACCCCTCCACTTT. The encoded protein is CASSPYRNSPLHF.